This T cell receptor (beta chain) was sequenced during a study of T-cell memory formation after mild COVID-19. Study context: TCR clusters were mostly confined to one donor each.

This clonotype was seen at least ten times. Its antigen is as yet unknown. The CDR3 runs 13 residues. V lost 1 base and J lost 11, with 9 bases in between. Germline lookup yields CDR1 SEHNR and CDR2 FQNEAQ (reference sequence). Whole-study results and caveats: Within pre-infection memory, some responding clones were found, suggesting cross-reactive memory joined. Mostly located in CM and EM were contracting CD4+ clones, with contracting CD8+ clones located in EMRA. Nothing confirmed that second-wave clones peaking on day 37 were specific for SARS-CoV-2.

MiXCR, applied by TCRdb to the 5' RACE reads, yields one record per CDR3 protein. Counted here are about half a million distinct CDR3 sequences, roughly 18% occurring once; the ten biggest clones make up roughly 12%. This chain links TRBV7-9 with TRBJ1-6, with D maybe TRBD1 (5 bases). This sequence originates from an adult woman who had mild COVID-19 (a few samples of this study predate the infection). Cell type and time point are not known. The material sequenced was PBMCs or a T cell subset sorted from them (not recorded which). CDR3 sequence: CASSLDSGAPLHF. The DNA of the CDR3 is TGTGCCAGCAGCTTAGATTCGGGGGCACCCCTCCACTTT.